The T cell receptor (beta chain) described here comes from a study of cytomegalovirus exposure and HLA in healthy donors. V lost 7 bases, J lost 3 bases, and 6 bases lay in between. The CDR3 consists of 11 residues. CDR1 is SGDLS and CDR2 is YYNGEE in the germline V gene. The PCR made use of 60 Vbeta and 13 Jbeta primers. Assay: immunoSEQ multiplex PCR; the TCRdb copy retains only in-frame clones and omits some. The sample has about 130,000 clones; 82% are singletons. Points on this clone: Its antigen is not known.

Study-wide findings and caveats: Most of the CMV-associated TCR beta chains (in a later analysis) appeared to be HLA-restricted.

Every donor was a healthy person donating bone marrow. The chain has TRBV9 and TRBJ2-3, with D tentatively TRBD2 (6 bases). The TCR originated in a male donor in good health and CMV-seropositive. The sequencing input was PBMCs. As DNA, the CDR3 is TGTGCCAGCGGACTAACAGATACGCAGTATTTT. Its protein product is CASGLTDTQYF.